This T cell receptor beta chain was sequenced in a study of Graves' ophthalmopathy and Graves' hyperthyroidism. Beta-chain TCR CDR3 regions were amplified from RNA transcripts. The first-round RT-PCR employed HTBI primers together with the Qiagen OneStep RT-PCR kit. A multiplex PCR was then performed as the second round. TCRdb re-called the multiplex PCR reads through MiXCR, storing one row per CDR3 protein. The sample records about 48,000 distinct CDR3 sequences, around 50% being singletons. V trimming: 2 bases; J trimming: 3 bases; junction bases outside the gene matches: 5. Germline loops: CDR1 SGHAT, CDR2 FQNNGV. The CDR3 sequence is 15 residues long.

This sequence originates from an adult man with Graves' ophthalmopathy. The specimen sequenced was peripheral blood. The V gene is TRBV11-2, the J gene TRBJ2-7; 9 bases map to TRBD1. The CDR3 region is CASSLSTGQGYEQYF. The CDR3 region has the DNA TGTGCCAGCAGCTTATCGACGGGACAGGGCTACGAGCAGTACTTC. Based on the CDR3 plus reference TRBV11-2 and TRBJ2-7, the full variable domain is EAGVAQSPRYKIIEKRQSVAFWCNPISGHATLYWYQQILGQGPKLLIQFQNNGVVDDSQLPKDRFSAERLKGVDSTLKIQPAKLEDSAVYLCASSLSTGQGYEQYFGPGTRLTVT.